This TCR beta chain was recorded in a study of cytomegalovirus exposure and HLA in healthy donors (dated by TCRdb to about 2017). At the level of the whole study: An earlier analysis of some 600 of the donors reported about 260 Gb of sequence data and 117 million unique TCR beta sequences obtained from 150 million to 200 million T cells. About 5 DR-DQ haplotypes were handled as single units for association and clustering, since linkage in the cohort was strong. Donor age, sex, ethnicity and CMV serostatus were compiled together with the repertoire data. An early release that covered about 640 HLA-typed donors contained approximately 300 gigabases of sequencing data and 75 million to 100 million unique TCR sequences. Along with the approximately 600-subject first cohort, a separate validation cohort of over a hundred different subjects was used. On average, around 240,000 unique TCR beta nucleotide sequences were sequenced per donor among 350 to 400 genotyped donors of the cohort, with roughly 19% of those sequences being non-productive. Using immunosequencing, the study profiled T cell repertoires from around 670 subjects and related those repertoires to cytomegalovirus serostatus. Typing coverage varied by locus: about 629-630 donors for A, B, C, DRB1 and DQB1; roughly 560 for DQA1; about 590 for DPA1; fewer than 480 for DPB1. Every discovery cohort repertoire had been produced on one sequencing platform. High-throughput TCR immunosequencing, statistical association of individual TCRs with disease status, and machine learning were combined to predict cytomegalovirus infection status. The study was designed to test whether signatures of past pathogen exposure could be identified by cataloging public T cell receptors. In an earlier analysis of 587 of the donors, high-throughput TCR beta sequencing was used to judge whether each TCR beta V gene segment behaved as functional or pseudogenic. HLA typing covered class I and class II loci at four-digit resolution. In a later analysis, previously published TCR beta repertoires from hundreds of donors were re-analyzed and high-resolution HLA genotyping was added so that TCR occurrence patterns could be studied. Of the roughly 400 genotyped donors, around 81% fell in the genetic ancestry cluster associated with self-reported Caucasian donors. A later genetic analysis took genome-wide SNP genotypes for 398 of the 666 donors and used that subset as a discovery cohort. Rather than using new phenotypic data, the later analysis identified candidate immune exposures from TCR beta sequences and from how often those sequences occurred across donors. The study at large found these results: Assigning TCR associations to individual alleles was difficult when HLA alleles, especially DR and DQ, strongly co-occurred. In this cohort, only TCR beta chains were sequenced, and detectable features were limited by the absence of alpha or paired-chain data. According to a later analysis, parvovirus B19, influenza, CMV and Epstein-Barr virus appeared linked to several top co-occurrence clusters. A later genetic analysis reported fewer N-insertions in productive TCRs among donors in an Asian-associated ancestry cluster than the roughly 640-donor mean. Broadly in line with IMGT annotations, most TCR beta V segments showed up in productive rearrangements about 87% or about 30% of the time in an earlier analysis of several hundred of the donors. Because counts were too low, about 15 rarely observed V segments, including chromosome 9 orphons, were left out of the earlier analysis of 500 to 750 of the donors. A later analysis associated roughly 17,000 TCR beta sequences with specific HLA alleles at a false discovery rate of 0.05. Some IMGT-functional V segments, including TRBV6-2 and TRBV6-3, could not be told apart with the 87-base-pair reads, so those segments were excluded. In a later analysis, most CMV-associated TCR beta chains were found to appear HLA-restricted, with HLA associations seemingly driven largely by CMV exposure. The study listed 150 to 200 TCR beta chains as associated with cytomegalovirus. In a later analysis, TCR association rates were found to vary across HLA loci, with the most associated TCRs seen for DRB1 alleles and the fewest for HLA-C alleles. For the cohort, immune exposure information was limited to CMV serostatus. Linkage disequilibrium might explain the correlated functional status among segregating V segments, but an unknown experimental factor could not be excluded. A further reported finding was that TCR beta sequences accurately predicted the HLA-A and HLA-B alleles for most subjects in the first cohort. A cluster of highly shared sequence variants was judged likely to represent a technical artifact of the sequencing pipeline. According to the authors, the approach could potentially be generalized to other disease states and immunological phenotypes. In vitro tests confirmed that a few of the cytomegalovirus-associated TCR beta chains recognize cytomegalovirus antigens. While some public TCRs were present in many individuals, most TCR sequences turned up only very rarely across donors. A later genetic analysis associated a missense DCLRE1C variant with V-gene and J-gene trimming of TCR beta chains, and an independent cohort replicated the association. The presence/absence analyses assumed that sequencing depth was roughly uniform across donors, and that assumption may not be true. A later analysis found that HLA-associated TCR beta chains were more clonally expanded and had lower generation probabilities than equally common non-associated chains. The classifier was reported to diagnose cytomegalovirus status with high specificity and sensitivity in both the original and validation cohorts. Because HLA typing was missing for some donors at each locus, association tests included only the typed subset.

The CDR3 contains 13 residues, cysteine and phenylalanine counted. The kept DNA is CDR3 alone, 39 bases in frame from the first base. From a lookup of the germline V gene, CDR1 and CDR2 are MNHEY and SVGAGI. The library was made by the immunoSEQ multiplex PCR assay. The multiplex PCR relied on a mix of 60 forward primers for TCR Vbeta segments and 13 reverse primers for TCR Jbeta segments. Amplification of the CDR3 region of rearranged TCR beta genes was performed with a multiplex PCR assay on genomic DNA. The Illumina HiSeq System was used to sequence the amplified TCR beta libraries as 87-base-pair reads. In the original analysis: Across the 640 or so repertoires, a later analysis counted some 80 million unique TCR beta chains, around 11 million of which were shared by at least two donors. Raw reads were error-corrected and collapsed into unique sequences with a nearest-neighbor algorithm that merged closely related sequences to remove PCR and sequencing errors. To assign V, D and J gene segments, CDR3 sequences were aligned to IMGT reference sequences. For a sequence to be retained, at least a six-nucleotide match to both a V gene segment and a J gene segment was required. A rearrangement counted as productive if the CDR3 had no stop codons and remained in frame with V and J, and every other rearrangement counted as non-productive. CDR3 was defined according to IMGT convention as the region running from the second conserved V-encoded cysteine to the conserved J-encoded phenylalanine. The earlier analysis of about 560 of the donors excluded any sequence lacking an unambiguous match to a single V gene segment. In an earlier analysis of some 590 of the donors, a V segment was called functional when productive rearrangements were above 56.7%, and segregating when the standard deviation between donors exceeded 5%. A statistical classification framework was built for diagnosing cytomegalovirus status from the catalog of TCR beta chain sequences. A later analysis assigned V and J genes by comparing TCR nucleotide sequences with IMGT/GENE-DB human TR gene sequences. Using the TCRdist pipeline, a later analysis assigned CDR3 sequences along with most-parsimonious VDJ recombination scenarios. In a later analysis, each TCR beta chain was defined by its CDR3 amino acid sequence together with its V-gene family, and reads lacking a unique V-gene family were excluded. As a way to deal with suspected cross-contamination and a sequencing artifact, a later analysis dropped 450 to 600 nucleotide sequences that were highly shared and had low generation probability. In a later analysis, a clonal expansion index was calculated for each public chain from normalized within-repertoire ranks of inferred template counts. Generation probabilities in a later analysis came from a VDJ recombination model fitted to out-of-frame rearrangements, and those results were checked against IGoR. Hypergeometric tests were used in a later analysis to score TCR-TCR, TCR-HLA and TCR-CMV co-occurrence, with a repertoire-size bias correction applied to the TCR pairs. False discovery rates were estimated in a later analysis by permuting HLA or CMV assignments 20 times. In a later analysis, co-occurring TCRs were grouped with DBSCAN, and TCRdist sequence similarity was added when clustering was performed within HLA-allele-positive subsets. For co-occurrence clustering, repertoires with fewer than 30,000 or more than 120,000 public chains were excluded, along with about five repertoires with anomalous nucleotide sharing. Held by TCRdb, this immuneACCESS table contains in-frame sequences only and omits some clones. Under half of the omission traces to an unresolved V gene where checked; the cause of the rest is unknown. V and J calls and clone size are those listed in that table; D and trimming were worked out from the DNA. The sample data list around 130,000 clones, and 80% to 90% of these were observed just once. The ten top clones hold 5.5% to 7% of the sample.

Worth noting for this clone: The target of this receptor is not known. One end of the junction fails to match germline, which may point to a read error.

In total, about 650 healthy bone marrow donors made up the cohort. All cohort members were sampled while nominally healthy, although unrecorded immune exposures were likely present. The donor was CMV seropositive and was included in the group of 270 or so seropositive cohort members. Each donor provided a peripheral blood sample, and peripheral blood mononuclear cells were used for TCR beta sequencing. The Qiagen DNeasy Blood Extraction Kit was used to extract genomic DNA from the blood cell samples. The clonotype was recovered from a woman aged 35 to 49 in good health and CMV-seropositive. What was sequenced was PBMCs. The chain is assembled from TRBV6-5 and TRBJ2-1; TRBD2 aligns with 10 central bases. This receptor carries the CDR3 CASTLAGGNGQFF. The DNA sequence follows: TGTGCCAGCACCTTAGCGGGAGGCAATGGGCAGTTCTTC.